What follows is one T cell receptor beta chain and its context. The data were taken from a study of blood T cell repertoires in COVID-19. Study overall: The samples span acute and convalescent COVID-19 from the United States, Italy and Spain. T cells, B-cell-depleted T cells, or PBMCs supplied cDNA or gDNA.

In the study's own analysis: Amplifying reference gene primers gave estimates of nucleated cell counts. Clones were read by immunoSEQ multiplex PCR, and TCRdb kept only the in-frame ones, dropping some. Clonal size and the V and J genes are those of that table, whereas D and trimming came from the DNA. The table includes under 200,000 clones, approximately 92% detected once. This TCR derives from a man aged 50-60 years with acute or convalescent COVID-19. The specimen sequenced was peripheral blood.

CDR3 nucleotides: TGTGCCAGCAGCTTTGGGCAGGTTGTTATGAACACTGAAGCTTTCTTT. Its translation is CASSFGQVVMNTEAFF. The V gene is TRBV5-8, the J gene TRBJ1-1; D gene unclear. The CDR3 totals 16 residues. Germline lookup yields CDR1 SGHTS and CDR2 YDEGEE. Trimming removed 2 bases at V and 0 bases at J, with 14 bases between. Together with reference TRBV5-8 and TRBJ1-1, the CDR3 gives the full variable domain: EAGVTQSPTHLIKTRGQQATLRCSPISGHTSVYWYQQALGLGLQFLLWYDEGEERNRGNFPPRFSGRQFPNYSSELNVNALELEDSALYLCASSFGQVVMNTEAFFGQGTRLTVV.